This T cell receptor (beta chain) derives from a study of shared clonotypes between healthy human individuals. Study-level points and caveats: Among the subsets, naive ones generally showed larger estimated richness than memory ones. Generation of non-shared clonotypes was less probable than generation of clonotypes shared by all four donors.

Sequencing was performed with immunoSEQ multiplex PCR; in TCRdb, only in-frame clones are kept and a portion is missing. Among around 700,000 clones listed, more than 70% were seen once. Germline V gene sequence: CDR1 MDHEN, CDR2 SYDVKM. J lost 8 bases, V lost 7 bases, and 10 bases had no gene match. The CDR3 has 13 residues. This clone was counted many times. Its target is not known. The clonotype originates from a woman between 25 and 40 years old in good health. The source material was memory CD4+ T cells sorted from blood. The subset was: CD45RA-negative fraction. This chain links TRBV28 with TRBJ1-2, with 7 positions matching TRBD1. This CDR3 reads CASTQGGRGGYTF. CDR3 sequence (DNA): TGTGCCAGCACCCAGGGGGGACGAGGGGGCTACACCTTC.